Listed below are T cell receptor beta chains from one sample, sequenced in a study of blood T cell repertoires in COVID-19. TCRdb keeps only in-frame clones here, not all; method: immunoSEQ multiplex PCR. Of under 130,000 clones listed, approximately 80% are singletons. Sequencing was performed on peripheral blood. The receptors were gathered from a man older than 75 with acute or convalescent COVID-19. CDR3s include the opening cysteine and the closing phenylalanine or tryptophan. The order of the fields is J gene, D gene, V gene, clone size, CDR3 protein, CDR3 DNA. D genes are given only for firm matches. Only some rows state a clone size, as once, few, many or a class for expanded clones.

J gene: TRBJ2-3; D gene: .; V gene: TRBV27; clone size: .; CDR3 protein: CASSSRLGGADTQYF; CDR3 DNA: TGTGCCAGCAGTTCTCGACTAGGAGGCGCAGATACGCAGTATTTT
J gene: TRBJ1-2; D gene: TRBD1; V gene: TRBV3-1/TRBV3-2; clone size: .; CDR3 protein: CASSTLRTGSGYTF; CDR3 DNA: TGTGCCAGCAGCACACTTAGGACAGGGAGCGGCTACACCTTC
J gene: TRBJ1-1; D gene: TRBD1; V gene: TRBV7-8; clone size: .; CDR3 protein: CASSLAGGITEAFF; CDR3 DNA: TGTGCCAGCAGCTTAGCAGGGGGCATCACTGAAGCTTTCTTT
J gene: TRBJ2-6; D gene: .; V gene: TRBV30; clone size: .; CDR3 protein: CAWSVLGSSGANVLTF; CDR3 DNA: TGTGCCTGGAGTGTCTTAGGGAGCTCTGGGGCCAACGTCCTGACTTTC
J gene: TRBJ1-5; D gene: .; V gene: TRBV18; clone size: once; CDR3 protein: CASSPTDSNQPQHF; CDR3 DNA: TGTGCCAGCTCACCTACAGATAGCAATCAGCCCCAGCATTTT
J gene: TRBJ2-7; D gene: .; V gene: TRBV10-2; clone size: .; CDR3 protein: CASSASGEYEQYF; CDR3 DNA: TGCGCCAGCAGTGCCTCCGGAGAGTACGAGCAGTACTTC
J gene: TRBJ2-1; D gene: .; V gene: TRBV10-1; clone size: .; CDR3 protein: CAQQSGSPCFDEQFF; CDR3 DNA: TGCGCCCAGCAGTCCGGGAGCCCATGTTTCGATGAGCAGTTCTTC
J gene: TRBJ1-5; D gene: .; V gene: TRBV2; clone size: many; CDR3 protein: CASSVEQSSNQPQHF; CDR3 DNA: TGTGCCAGCAGTGTAGAACAGTCCAGCAATCAGCCCCAGCATTTT
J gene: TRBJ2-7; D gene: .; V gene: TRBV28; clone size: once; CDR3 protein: CASRARQRSYEQYF; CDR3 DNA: TGTGCCAGCAGGGCTAGACAGAGGTCCTACGAGCAGTACTTC
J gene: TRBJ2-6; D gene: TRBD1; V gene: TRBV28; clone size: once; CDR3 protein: CASSNRPGQNTGANVLTF; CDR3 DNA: TGTGCCAGCAGTAACCGCCCGGGACAGAATACTGGGGCCAACGTCCTGACTTTC
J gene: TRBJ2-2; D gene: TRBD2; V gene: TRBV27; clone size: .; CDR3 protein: CASSFPLVAGVYTGELFF; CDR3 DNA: TGTGCCAGCAGTTTCCCCTTGGTAGCGGGAGTTTACACCGGGGAGCTGTTTTTT